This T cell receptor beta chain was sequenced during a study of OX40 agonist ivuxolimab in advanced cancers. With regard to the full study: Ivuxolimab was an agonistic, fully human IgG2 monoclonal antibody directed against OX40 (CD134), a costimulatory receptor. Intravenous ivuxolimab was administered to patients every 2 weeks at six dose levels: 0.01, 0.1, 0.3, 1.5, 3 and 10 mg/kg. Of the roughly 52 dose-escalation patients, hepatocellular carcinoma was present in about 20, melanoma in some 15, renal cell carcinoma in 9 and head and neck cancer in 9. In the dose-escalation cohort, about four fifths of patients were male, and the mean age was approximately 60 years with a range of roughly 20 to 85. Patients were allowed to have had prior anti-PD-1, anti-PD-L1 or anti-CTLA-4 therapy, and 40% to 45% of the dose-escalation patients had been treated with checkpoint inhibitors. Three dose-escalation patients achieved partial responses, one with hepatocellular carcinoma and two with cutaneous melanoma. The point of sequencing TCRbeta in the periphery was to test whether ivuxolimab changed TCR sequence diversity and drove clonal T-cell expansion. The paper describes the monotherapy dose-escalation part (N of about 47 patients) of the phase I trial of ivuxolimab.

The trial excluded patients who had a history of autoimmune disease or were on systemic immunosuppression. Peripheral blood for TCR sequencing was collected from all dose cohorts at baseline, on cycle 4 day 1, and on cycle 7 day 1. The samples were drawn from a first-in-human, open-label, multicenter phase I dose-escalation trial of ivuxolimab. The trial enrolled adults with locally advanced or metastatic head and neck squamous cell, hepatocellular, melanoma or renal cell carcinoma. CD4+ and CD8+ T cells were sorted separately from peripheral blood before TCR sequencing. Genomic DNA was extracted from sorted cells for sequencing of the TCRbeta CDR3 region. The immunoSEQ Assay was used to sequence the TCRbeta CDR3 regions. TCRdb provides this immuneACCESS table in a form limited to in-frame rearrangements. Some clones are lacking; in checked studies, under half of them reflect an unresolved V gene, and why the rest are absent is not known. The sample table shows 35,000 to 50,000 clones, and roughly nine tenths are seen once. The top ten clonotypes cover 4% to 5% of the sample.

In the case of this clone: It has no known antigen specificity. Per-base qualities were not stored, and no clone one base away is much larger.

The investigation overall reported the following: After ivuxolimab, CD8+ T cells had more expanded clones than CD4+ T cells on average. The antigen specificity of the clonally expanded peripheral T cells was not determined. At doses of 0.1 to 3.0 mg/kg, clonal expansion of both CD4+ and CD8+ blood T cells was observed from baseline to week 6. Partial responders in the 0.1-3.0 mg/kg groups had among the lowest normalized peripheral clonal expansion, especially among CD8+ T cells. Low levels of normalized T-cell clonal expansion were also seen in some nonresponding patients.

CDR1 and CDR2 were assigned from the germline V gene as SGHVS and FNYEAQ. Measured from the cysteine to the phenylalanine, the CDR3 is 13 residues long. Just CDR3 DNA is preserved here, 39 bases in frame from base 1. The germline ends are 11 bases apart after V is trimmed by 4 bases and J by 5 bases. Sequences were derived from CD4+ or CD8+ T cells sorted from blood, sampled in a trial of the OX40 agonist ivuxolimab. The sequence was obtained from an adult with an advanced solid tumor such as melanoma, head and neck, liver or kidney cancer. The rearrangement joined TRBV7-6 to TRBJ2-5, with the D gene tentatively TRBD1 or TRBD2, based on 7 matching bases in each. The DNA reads TGTGCCAGCAGCTACAGGGGAGGGGAGACCCAGTACTTC. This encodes CASSYRGGETQYF.